The 7 T cell receptor beta chains given below trace back to one sample, sequenced in a study of cytomegalovirus exposure and HLA in healthy donors. PCR was performed using 60 Vbeta and 13 Jbeta primers. The data were produced by immunoSEQ multiplex PCR, yet TCRdb's version contains in-frame clones alone and is incomplete. The sample consists of more than 95,000 clones, roughly 17% of them appearing once. The sequenced sample consisted of PBMCs. These receptors were taken from a female donor in good health and CMV-seropositive.

The chain uses TRBV4-2 and TRBJ2-7, with 11 bases fitting TRBD2. The V segment lost 0 bases and the J segment 6 bases; nucleotides outside the gene matches: 4. The length of the CDR3 is 15 residues. Germline V gene lookup returns CDR1 LGHNA and CDR2 YNFKEQ. Here the CDR3 DNA reads TGTGCCAGCAGCCAAGATTGGGGACTAGCGGTCGAGCAGTACTTC. This encodes CASSQDWGLAVEQYF.

This chain connects TRBV6-1 to TRBJ1-4; 8 nucleotides match TRBD1. Germline lookup yields CDR1 MNHNS and CDR2 SASEGT. CDR3 size: 13 residues. As DNA, the CDR3 is TGTGCAGCAGGGGGCGTCACTAATGAAAAACTGTTTTTT. Its protein is CAAGGVTNEKLFF.

The chain is built from TRBV7-9 and TRBJ1-2, with 9 bases that match TRBD1. The CDR3 contains 16 residues. The J segment lost 5 bases and the V segment lost 1 base, leaving 8 bases of the junction unmatched. In germline, CDR1 is SEHNR, CDR2 FQNEAQ (reference sequence). The chain's CDR3 is CASSLEGQGIRYGYTF. As DNA, the CDR3 is TGTGCCAGCAGCTTAGAGGGACAGGGTATTCGATATGGCTACACCTTC.

The chain is built from TRBV19 and TRBJ1-4, with D unresolved. Germline lookup yields CDR1 LNHDA and CDR2 SQIVND (reference sequence). There are 14 residues in the CDR3. Trimming left V 7 bases short and J 3 bases short, with 12 bases between. The CDR3 region is CASTETGSNEKLFF. As DNA, the CDR3 is TGTGCCAGTACTGAGACGGGGTCTAATGAAAAACTGTTTTTT.

The gene calls are TRBV7-2 and TRBJ2-2; D is uncertain. The CDR3 loop spans 14 amino acids. Germline CDR1 reads SGHTA; CDR2 reads FQGNSA. V gave up 1 base and J gave up 0 bases, with 3 bases separating them. The CDR3 protein is CASSLDTNTGELFF. DNA of the CDR3: TGTGCCAGCAGCTTAGACACGAACACCGGGGAGCTGTTTTTT.

The gene calls are TRBV29-1 and TRBJ2-7; 10 nucleotides agree with TRBD2. The CDR3 totals 13 residues. The V gene's germline CDR1 is SQVTM and CDR2 ANQGSEA. V lost 7 bases, J lost 7 bases, and 10 bases stayed unmatched. The chain's CDR3 is CSARGAGGREQYF. CDR3 bases: TGCAGCGCCCGCGGAGCGGGAGGGAGGGAGCAGTACTTC.

The chain has TRBV6-5 and TRBJ1-5; weak D call: TRBD1 (6 bases). CDR3 size: 13 residues. Germline CDR1 MNHEY, CDR2 SVGAGI. Trimming removed 6 bases from V and 8 bases from J, with 14 bases in between. For the CDR3, the DNA is TGTGCCAGCAGGAGGACAGTCCGGGAGCCCCAGCATTTT. Amino acid sequence: CASRRTVREPQHF.